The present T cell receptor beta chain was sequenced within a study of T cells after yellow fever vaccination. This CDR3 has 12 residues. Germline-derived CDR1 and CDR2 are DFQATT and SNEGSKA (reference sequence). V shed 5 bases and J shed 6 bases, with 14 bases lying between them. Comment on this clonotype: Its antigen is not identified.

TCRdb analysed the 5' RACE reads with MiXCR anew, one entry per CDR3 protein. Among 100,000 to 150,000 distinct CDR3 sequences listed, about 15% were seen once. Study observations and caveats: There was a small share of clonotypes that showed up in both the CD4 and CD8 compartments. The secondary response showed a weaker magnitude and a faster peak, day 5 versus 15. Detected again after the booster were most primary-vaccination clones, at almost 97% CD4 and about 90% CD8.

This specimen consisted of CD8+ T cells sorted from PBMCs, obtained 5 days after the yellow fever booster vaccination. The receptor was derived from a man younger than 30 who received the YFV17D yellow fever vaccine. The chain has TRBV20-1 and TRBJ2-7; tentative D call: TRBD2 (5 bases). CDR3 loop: CSASGSLGEQYF. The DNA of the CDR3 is TGCAGTGCTTCGGGGAGCCTGGGCGAGCAGTACTTC.